These 8 T cell receptor beta chains came from one sample sequenced in a study of cytomegalovirus exposure and HLA in healthy donors (dated by TCRdb to the late 2010s). Library generation was performed with the immunoSEQ multiplex PCR assay. The multiplex PCR relied on a mix of 60 forward primers for TCR Vbeta segments and 13 reverse primers for TCR Jbeta segments. TCRdb took this table from immuneACCESS and kept in-frame rearrangements with V and J called. Such tables lack part of the clones; where checked against another copy, unresolved V genes explain under half of the gap, and the rest is unexplained. This sample comprises around 150,000 clones, more than 80% of them detected only once. The ten largest clones capture 6.5% to 7.5% of the sample. Sequencing input: PBMCs. The origin of the receptors is a woman younger than 45 in good health and CMV-seropositive.

The chain has TRBV10-3 and TRBJ1-2; 7 nucleotides align to TRBD1. J was trimmed by 6 bases and V by 0 bases; bases with no gene match: 7. CDR3 length equals 15 residues. Germline CDR1 reads ENHRY; CDR2 reads SYGVKD. In nucleotides, the CDR3 is TGTGCCATCAGTGAGTCTAACAGGGGAATGGATGGCTACACCTTC. It codes for CAISESNRGMDGYTF.

This chain uses TRBV5-1 with TRBJ2-1, with 10 positions matching TRBD2. CDR1 SGHRS and CDR2 YFSETQ come from the germline V gene. The V segment lost 4 bases and the J segment 7 bases; nucleotides outside the gene matches: 11. There are 16 residues in the CDR3. The CDR3 here is CASSPPLAGAGNEQFF. CDR3 bases: TGCGCCAGCAGCCCTCCTCTAGCGGGGGCCGGAAATGAGCAGTTCTTC.

The chain has TRBV9 and TRBJ2-1; D gene uncertain. Germline V gene sequence: CDR1 SGDLS, CDR2 YYNGEE. V was pared by 4 bases and J by 2 bases, with 13 bases between. The CDR3 spans 15 residues. DNA of the CDR3: TGTGCCAGCAGCCCCCTGGCGGAGACCTACAATGAGCAGTTCTTC. This encodes CASSPLAETYNEQFF.

This clone came up a few times. The chain couples TRBV27 to TRBJ2-7; TRBD1 matches at 8 bases. The germline V gene has CDR1 MNHEY and CDR2 SMNVEV (reference sequence). The J segment lost 2 bases and the V segment lost 5 bases, leaving 11 bases of the junction unmatched. CDR3 length equals 16 residues. The CDR3 bases are TGTGCCAGCAGTCCTTCGCAGGGGGCCATGGCCTACGAGCAGTACTTC. It is translated as CASSPSQGAMAYEQYF.

This chain connects TRBV4-2 to TRBJ2-3, with 12 bases matching TRBD2. After removal of 3 bases from V and 5 bases from J, the junction contained 3 bases not matched to a gene. The CDR3 is 15 amino acids. Germline V gene data show CDR1 as LGHNA and CDR2 as YNFKEQ. CDR3 sequence reads: CASSQLAGGRDTQYF. CDR3 coding DNA: TGTGCCAGCAGCCAGCTAGCGGGGGGGCGAGATACGCAGTATTTT.

The count of this clone is one. This chain links TRBV27 with TRBJ2-1, with D unclear. The V and J ends lost 7 bases and 8 bases respectively, with 27 bases between them. In germline, CDR1 is MNHEY, CDR2 SMNVEV (reference sequence). The CDR3 is 17 amino acids. CDR3: CASTVSERFVRLDEQFF. In DNA form, the CDR3 reads TGTGCCAGCACCGTTTCGGAGAGGTTCGTCCGGCTCGATGAGCAGTTCTTC.

The rearrangement uses TRBV5-1 and TRBJ2-4; a possible D gene is TRBD1 (5 bases). The V end was cut by 0 bases, the J end by 8 bases, with 12 bases between. The CDR3 runs to 14 residues. CDR1 and CDR2 from the germline V gene are SGHRS and YFSETQ. This chain's CDR3 is CASSLGQGRDIQYF. The CDR3 DNA follows: TGCGCCAGCAGCTTGGGTCAGGGAAGAGACATTCAGTACTTC.

This chain connects TRBV7-9 to TRBJ2-1, with D possibly matching TRBD2 (5 bases). CDR3 length: 12 amino acids. The germline gives CDR1 SEHNR, CDR2 FQNEAQ (reference sequence). V was cut by 1 base and J by 9 bases, with 7 bases left in between. CDR3 residues: CASSLEGSEQFF. CDR3 bases: TGTGCCAGCAGCTTAGAAGGGAGTGAGCAGTTCTTC.